This TCR beta chain was found in a study of blood T cell repertoires in COVID-19. For the study at large: Acute and convalescent COVID-19 samples came from the United States, Italy and Spain. PBMCs, B-cell-depleted T cells, or T cells provided the cDNA or gDNA that made up the material.

Per the original methods: Reference gene primer amplification gave estimated nucleated cell counts. The table came from immunoSEQ multiplex PCR; TCRdb's copy has only in-frame clones and leaves some out. The V and J calls and clone size come from that table; D and trimming were worked out from the DNA. The sample has 35,000 to 50,000 clones, 86% seen once. The material sequenced was peripheral blood. This TCR was sampled from a man aged 60 to 69 with active COVID-19.

CDR3 in amino acids: CASSLGGVAGVPGELFF. The CDR3 DNA is TGTGCCAGCAGCTTGGGTGGAGTAGCGGGAGTCCCCGGGGAGCTGTTTTTT. The chain links TRBV5-4 to TRBJ2-2, with TRBD2 matching 9 bases. With V trimmed by 0 bases and J by 6 bases, 9 bases remained unmatched. The germline V gene has CDR1 SGHNT and CDR2 YYREEE (reference sequence). This CDR3 region has 17 residues. The full variable domain, in which reference TRBV5-4 and TRBJ2-2 provide the parts outside the CDR3, is ETGVTQSPTHLIKTRGQQVTLRCSSQSGHNTVSWYQQALGQGPQFIFQYYREEENGRGNFPPRFSGLQFPNYSSELNVNALELDDSALYLCASSLGGVAGVPGELFFGEGSRLTVL.